This passage covers 15 T cell receptor beta chains from one sample sequenced in a study of T-cell memory formation after mild COVID-19 (dated by TCRdb to the early 2020s). The library relied on 5' RACE. The listed sequencing device is Illumina NovaSeq 6000. TCRdb reran the public reads through fastp at Q25 and MiXCR, keeping productive beta chains. Each record represents a unique CDR3 protein, reported with the most common genes and DNA among its rows. The sample table contains approximately 260,000 distinct CDR3 sequences; only one count was recorded for approximately 16% of them. 3% to 4.5% of the sample is taken by the ten largest. Sequencing used PBMCs or a T cell subset sorted from them (not recorded which). These receptors originate from a man between 18 and 29 years old who had mild COVID-19 (a few samples of this study predate the infection). The sample titles of this study are shuffled in the database, so cell type and time point are left out; the donor was told from shared clones.

This clonotype was counted a few times. This sequence joins TRBV5-1 and TRBJ1-5; D gene unclear. The CDR3 consists of 15 residues. Trimming took off 0 bases at V and 4 bases at J, with 11 bases between the two ends. Germline CDR1 and CDR2: SGHRS and YFSETQ. The CDR3 region is CASSLDGNGNQPQHF. The CDR3 DNA reads as TGCGCCAGCAGCTTGGACGGGAATGGAAATCAGCCCCAGCATTTT.

The chain links TRBV12-3 or TRBV12-4 to TRBJ1-1, with D perhaps matching TRBD1 (5 bases). The V and J ends lost 3 bases and 0 bases respectively, with 11 bases between them. The CDR3 is made up of 15 amino acids. DNA of the CDR3: TGTGCCAGCAGTTTCAGAAGGGGCATGAACACTGAAGCTTTCTTT. Its translation is CASSFRRGMNTEAFF.

This clonotype was detected a few times. The chain combines TRBV7-8 with TRBJ2-7, with D tentatively TRBD2 (6 bases). The CDR3 contains 13 residues. Looked up from germline, CDR1 is SGHVS and CDR2 is FQNEAQ. The V gene lost 1 base and the J gene lost 6 bases, with 10 bases spanning the gap. The CDR3 bases are TGTGCCAGCAGCTTAGTGGGGGGTTTCGAGCAGTACGTC. It codes for CASSLVGGFEQYV.

This sequence joins TRBV4-1 and TRBJ1-1; D is undetermined. The CDR3 is 15 amino acids. Germline assignment: CDR1 MGHRA and CDR2 YSYEKL. The V end was cut by 1 base, the J end by 3 bases, with 12 bases between. The CDR3 sequence: CASSQAPWQYTEAFF. In DNA form, the CDR3 reads TGCGCCAGCAGCCAAGCCCCGTGGCAGTACACTGAAGCTTTCTTT.

This clonotype was picked up one time. The chain has TRBV4-2 and TRBJ2-3; 7 bases align to TRBD2. Looked up from germline, CDR1 is LGHNA and CDR2 is YNFKEQ. Germline trimming cut 0 bases from V and 8 bases from J; bases unmatched to any gene: 5. This CDR3 spans 14 amino acids. The DNA of the CDR3 is TGTGCCAGCAGCCAAGAGAGTCGGACTAGTACGCAGTATTTT. This translates into CASSQESRTSTQYF.

This clonotype was counted ten times or more. The chain uses TRBV7-2 and TRBJ2-1; 9 bases are shared with TRBD2. Trimming removed 4 bases from V and 0 bases from J; junction bases left unmatched: 4. The CDR3 contains 16 residues. CDR1 SGHTA and CDR2 FQGNSA come from the germline V gene. The CDR3 here is CASSYSGGSSYNEQFF. CDR3 bases: TGTGCCAGCAGCTACAGCGGGGGGAGCTCCTACAATGAGCAGTTCTTC. The entire variable domain, with the rest obtained from reference TRBV7-2 and TRBJ2-1, is as follows: GAGVSQSPSNKVTEKGKDVELRCDPISGHTALYWYRQSLGQGLEFLIYFQGNSAPDKSGLPSDRFSAERTGGSVSTLTIQRTQQEDSAVYLCASSYSGGSSYNEQFFGPGTRLTVL.

The chain recombines TRBV6-2 or TRBV6-3 with TRBJ2-7; unclear D gene. This CDR3 spans 15 amino acids. Trimming shortened V by 3 bases and J by 3 bases, and 15 bases separated the two germline ends. Looked up from germline, CDR1 is MNHEY and CDR2 is SVGEGT. DNA for the CDR3: TGTGCCAGCAGTTATGGATTAGCTCGGTTCTACGAGCAGTACGTC. Residues: CASSYGLARFYEQYV.

This clonotype was detected a few times. J is TRBJ1-4 and V is TRBV6-5; a weak D match, TRBD1 (5 bases). Germline loops: CDR1 MNHEY, CDR2 SVGAGI. Trimming cost V 10 bases and J 5 bases, with 17 bases left between them. This CDR3 is 14 amino acids long. In DNA form, the CDR3 reads TGTGCCACAGGGCTTACGAGGTTAAATGAAAAACTGTTTTTT. It specifies CATGLTRLNEKLFF.

This clonotype was seen ten or more times. The chain couples TRBV7-2 to TRBJ2-3, with D tentatively TRBD2 (6 bases). V was cut by 0 bases and J by 7 bases, with 14 bases left in between. The CDR3 extends over 15 amino acids. Germline assignment: CDR1 SGHTA and CDR2 FQGNSA. The chain's CDR3 is CASSLATRGKNTQYF. DNA of the CDR3: TGTGCCAGCAGCTTAGCCACGCGGGGCAAAAATACGCAGTATTTT.

This clonotype was counted only a few times. V gene TRBV5-1 combines with J gene TRBJ2-5; weak D call: TRBD1 (6 bases). The CDR3 runs to 15 residues. Germline CDR1 reads SGHRS; CDR2 reads YFSETQ. The V gene lost 2 bases and the J gene lost 1 base, with 12 bases spanning the gap. The CDR3 loop is CASSFGRGGQETQYF. The CDR3 nucleotides read TGCGCCAGCAGCTTCGGCAGGGGTGGCCAAGAGACCCAGTACTTC.

This clonotype has just a few counts. The V call is TRBV5-4, the J call TRBJ2-1; 9 bases are a match to TRBD2. Germline CDR1 reads SGHNT; CDR2 reads YYREEE (reference sequence). V gave up 6 bases and J gave up 9 bases; unmatched junction bases: 13. This CDR3 is 15 amino acids long. CDR3 bases: TGTGCCAGCACCAAGGGGGCGGGGGGGCCGACTGAGCAGTTCTTC. This encodes CASTKGAGGPTEQFF.

This clonotype appeared a few times. This sequence joins TRBV5-4 and TRBJ2-5; TRBD2 aligns across 12 bases. There are 15 residues in the CDR3. Trimming cost V 4 bases and J 4 bases; bases outside gene matches: 5. In germline, CDR1 is SGHNT, CDR2 YYREEE (reference sequence). The chain's CDR3 is CASSLLAGGAETQYF. DNA of the CDR3: TGTGCCAGCAGCCTTCTAGCGGGGGGGGCAGAGACCCAGTACTTC.

The gene calls are TRBV11-3 and TRBJ1-1; maybe TRBD1 (6 bases). Trimming removed 5 bases at V and 1 base at J, with 14 bases between. The CDR3 runs to 15 residues. The germline V gene encodes CDR1 SGHNT and CDR2 YENEEA. The CDR3 DNA reads TGTGCCAGCAGCCCGGGGGCTAAAGGGAACACTGAAGCTTTCTTT. Its protein is CASSPGAKGNTEAFF.

This clonotype has at least ten counts. The genes are TRBV7-9 and TRBJ2-1; 8 bases map to TRBD2. Germline CDR1 and CDR2: SEHNR and FQNEAQ (reference sequence). V lost 6 bases to trimming and J lost 3 bases; unmatched junction nucleotides: 4. This CDR3 is 14 amino acids long. The CDR3: CASSIAGSYNEQFF. In nucleotides, the CDR3 is TGTGCCAGCAGTATAGCGGGGAGCTACAATGAGCAGTTCTTC.

This clonotype was observed a few times. This rearrangement joins TRBV20-1 to TRBJ2-3, with 11 positions matching TRBD2. This CDR3 spans 15 amino acids. V was clipped by 0 bases and J by 3 bases; unmatched bases: 2. Per the germline V gene, CDR1 is DFQATT and CDR2 is SNEGSKA (reference sequence). The CDR3 loop is CSARDPSGGTDTQYF. CDR3 DNA: TGCAGTGCTAGAGATCCTAGCGGGGGGACAGATACGCAGTATTTT.